This T cell receptor (beta chain) derives from a study of blood T cell repertoires in COVID-19. At the level of the study: Acute and convalescent COVID-19 specimens originated in the United States, Italy and Spain.

The table came from immunoSEQ multiplex PCR; TCRdb's copy has only in-frame clones and leaves some out. This sample yields about 140,000 clones, of which under 90% are seen a single time; 35% to 50% belongs to the top ten. The CDR3 loop spans 18 amino acids. The germline gives CDR1 SGHAT, CDR2 FQNNGV. V shed 3 bases and J 0 bases; nucleotides not matched to a gene: 9. The V call is TRBV11-2, the J call TRBJ2-3, with 10 positions matching TRBD2. The sequencing input was peripheral blood. The clonotype originates from a human donor in a cohort sampled during active COVID-19. CDR3 in amino acids: CASSFGLAGGLSTDTQYF. DNA for the CDR3: TGTGCCAGCAGCTTTGGGTTAGCGGGGGGCTTAAGCACAGATACGCAGTATTTT.